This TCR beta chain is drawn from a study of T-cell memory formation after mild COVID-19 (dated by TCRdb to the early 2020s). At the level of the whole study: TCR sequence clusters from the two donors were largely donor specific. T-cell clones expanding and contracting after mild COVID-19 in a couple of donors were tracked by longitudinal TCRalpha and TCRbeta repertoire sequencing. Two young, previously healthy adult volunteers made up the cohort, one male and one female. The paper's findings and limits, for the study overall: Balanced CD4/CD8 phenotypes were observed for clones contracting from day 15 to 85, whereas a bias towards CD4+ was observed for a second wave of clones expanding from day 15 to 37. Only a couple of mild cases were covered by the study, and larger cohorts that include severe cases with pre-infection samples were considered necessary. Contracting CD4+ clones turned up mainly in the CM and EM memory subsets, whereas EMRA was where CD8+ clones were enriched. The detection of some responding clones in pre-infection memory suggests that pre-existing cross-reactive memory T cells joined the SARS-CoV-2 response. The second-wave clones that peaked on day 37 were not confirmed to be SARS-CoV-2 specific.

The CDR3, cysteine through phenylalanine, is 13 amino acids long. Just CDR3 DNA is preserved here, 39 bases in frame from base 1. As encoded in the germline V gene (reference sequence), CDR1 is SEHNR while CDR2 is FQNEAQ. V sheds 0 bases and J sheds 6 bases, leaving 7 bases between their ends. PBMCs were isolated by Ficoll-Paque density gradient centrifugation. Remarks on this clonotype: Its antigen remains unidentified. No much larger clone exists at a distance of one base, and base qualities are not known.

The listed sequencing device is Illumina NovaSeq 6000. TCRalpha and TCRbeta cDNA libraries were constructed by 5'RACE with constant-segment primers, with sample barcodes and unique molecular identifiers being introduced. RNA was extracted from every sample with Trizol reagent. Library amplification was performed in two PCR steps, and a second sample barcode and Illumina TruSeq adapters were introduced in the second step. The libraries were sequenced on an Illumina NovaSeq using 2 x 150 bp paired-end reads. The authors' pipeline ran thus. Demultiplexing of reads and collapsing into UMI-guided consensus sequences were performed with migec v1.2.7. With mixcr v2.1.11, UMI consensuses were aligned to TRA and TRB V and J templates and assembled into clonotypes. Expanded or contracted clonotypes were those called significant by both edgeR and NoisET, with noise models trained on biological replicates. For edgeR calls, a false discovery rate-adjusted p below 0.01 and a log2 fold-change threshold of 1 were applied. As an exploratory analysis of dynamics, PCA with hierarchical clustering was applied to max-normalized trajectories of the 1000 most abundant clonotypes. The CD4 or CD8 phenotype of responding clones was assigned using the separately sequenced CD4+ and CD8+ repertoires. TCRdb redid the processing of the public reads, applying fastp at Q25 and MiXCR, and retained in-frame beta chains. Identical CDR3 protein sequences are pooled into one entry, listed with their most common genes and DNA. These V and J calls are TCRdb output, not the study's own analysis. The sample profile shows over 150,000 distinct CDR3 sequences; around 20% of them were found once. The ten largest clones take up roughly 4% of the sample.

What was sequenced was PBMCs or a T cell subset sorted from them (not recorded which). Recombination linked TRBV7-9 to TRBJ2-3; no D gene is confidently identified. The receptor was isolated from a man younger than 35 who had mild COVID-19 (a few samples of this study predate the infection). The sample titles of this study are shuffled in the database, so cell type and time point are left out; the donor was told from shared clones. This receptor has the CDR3 CASSLAQRDTQYF. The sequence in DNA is TGTGCCAGCAGCTTAGCGCAAAGGGATACGCAGTATTTT.